The 32 T cell receptor beta chains reported below all come from one sample, sequenced in a study of cytomegalovirus exposure and HLA in healthy donors. This PCR relied on a set of 60 Vbeta primers and 13 Jbeta primers. The assay was immunoSEQ multiplex PCR, and TCRdb's table has in-frame clones only and misses some. Among about 180,000 clones, 77% were seen once, and the ten largest hold roughly 3.5%. Sequencing used PBMCs. The receptors shown here come from a woman aged 55-75 years in good health and CMV-seropositive.

The chain employs TRBV9 and TRBJ2-7; D perhaps matches TRBD2 (7 bases). CDR1 is SGDLS and CDR2 is YYNGEE in the germline V gene. Trimming stripped 5 bases from V and 6 bases from J, with 21 bases between. The length of the CDR3 is 15 residues. CDR3 bases: TGTGCCAGCAGTCCCTCCGGAGGGGGAGGGCGCGAGCAGTACTTC. Protein product: CASSPSGGGGREQYF.

This chain links TRBV21-1 with TRBJ2-3; the table's D call of TRBD2 was not tested on the DNA. TRBV21-1 is reported as a pseudogene. The CDR3 consists of 16 residues. CDR3 DNA: TGTGCCAGCAGCAACGCCGGACTGGGAGAAACAGATACGCAGTATTTT. As protein: CASSNAGLGETDTQYF.

V gene TRBV19 combines with J gene TRBJ1-3; 8 nucleotides align to TRBD1. V trimming: 4 bases; J trimming: 3 bases; junction bases outside the gene matches: 2. This CDR3 comprises 14 residues. CDR1 is LNHDA and CDR2 is SQIVND in the germline V gene (reference sequence). This chain's CDR3 is CASSTGQVGNTIYF. CDR3 nucleotides: TGTGCCAGTAGTACGGGACAGGTTGGAAACACCATATATTTT. Together with reference TRBV19 and TRBJ1-3, the CDR3 gives the full variable domain: DGGITQSPKYLFRKEGQNVTLSCEQNLNHDAMYWYRQDPGQGLRLIYYSQIVNDFQKGDIAEGYSVSREKKESFPLTVTSAQKNPTAFYLCASSTGQVGNTIYFGEGSWLTVV.

This chain links TRBV11-3 with TRBJ2-5; 12 positions match TRBD2. CDR1 and CDR2 from the germline V gene are SGHNT and YENEEA. The CDR3 extends over 18 amino acids. The ends lost 1 base at V and 3 bases at J; junction bases unmatched: 9. CDR3 sequence (DNA): TGTGCCAGCAGCTTAGCTCAGACTAGCGGGAGCGGGGAAGAGACCCAGTACTTC. It translates to CASSLAQTSGSGEETQYF.

The rearrangement joins TRBV2 to TRBJ1-4; perhaps TRBD1 as D (6 bases). This CDR3 has 13 amino acids. The germline V and J ends were trimmed by 9 bases and 3 bases, with 11 bases remaining between them. Germline CDR1 SNHLY, CDR2 FYNNEI. Here the CDR3 DNA reads TGTGCCAGGAGACAGGCGCCTAATGAAAAACTGTTTTTT. Translated: CARRQAPNEKLFF.

The V and J genes are TRBV4-2 and TRBJ2-5, with 10 bases lining up with TRBD1. This CDR3 contains 16 residues. The junction had 6 bases not matched to a gene; V was cut back by 0 bases and J by 5 bases. The germline CDR1 and CDR2 sequences are LGHNA and YNFKEQ. The CDR3 reads CASSQDAGTGVETQYF. Written as DNA, the CDR3 is TGTGCCAGCAGCCAAGATGCAGGGACAGGGGTTGAGACCCAGTACTTC.

J is TRBJ2-7 and V is TRBV5-1; possible D gene TRBD1, 5 bases. In germline, CDR1 is SGHRS, CDR2 YFSETQ. The CDR3 consists of 14 residues. V lost 4 bases, J lost 2 bases, and 13 bases lay in between. The CDR3 loop reads CASSPTATAYEQYF. Written as DNA, the CDR3 is TGCGCCAGCAGCCCGACAGCCACGGCCTACGAGCAGTACTTC.

The chain couples TRBV6-1 to TRBJ1-5; a possible D gene is TRBD1 (5 bases). CDR1 and CDR2 from the germline V gene are MNHNS and SASEGT. This CDR3 has 17 amino acids. The germline V and J ends were trimmed by 4 bases and 3 bases, with 19 bases remaining between them. CDR3 in amino acids: CASSGSGKVSLNQPQHF. The CDR3 nucleotides are TGTGCCAGCAGTGGGTCAGGGAAGGTATCCCTCAATCAGCCCCAGCATTTT.

This chain links TRBV28 with TRBJ1-1, with a tentative D call TRBD1 (6 bases). This CDR3 is built from 15 residues. Germline CDR1 is MDHEN and CDR2 is SYDVKM. The germline V and J ends were trimmed by 5 bases and 5 bases, with 18 bases remaining between them. CDR3 in DNA: TGTGCCAGCAGTCCCGCAACGCGGGGGGCGACTGAAGCTTTCTTT. Amino acid sequence: CASSPATRGATEAFF.

In the case of this clone: Relative to the germline gene, one junction end is altered; a read error may explain this. This chain joins TRBV27 and TRBJ2-7, with a tentative D call TRBD1 (5 bases). Germline V gives CDR1 MNHEY, CDR2 SMNVEV (reference sequence). This CDR3 contains 11 residues. The CDR3 loop is CASSLIWGRDF. The CDR3 bases are TGTGCCAGCAGTTTAATCTGGGGCCGGGACTTC.

The chain has TRBV6-6 and TRBJ1-6; D perhaps matches TRBD1 (6 bases). CDR1 is MNHNY and CDR2 is SVGAGI in the germline V gene (reference sequence). Trimming stripped 8 bases from V and 7 bases from J, with 18 bases between. There are 15 residues in the CDR3. The CDR3, as DNA: TGTGCCAGCCTGGGGGGGGCGCTGGGAAATTCACCCCTCCACTTT. Protein: CASLGGALGNSPLHF.

In this sample, this clone turned up a few times. This chain uses TRBV29-1 with TRBJ2-5; the D gene is possibly TRBD2 (6 bases). Trimming cost V 4 bases and J 4 bases, with 13 bases left between them. The germline V gene has CDR1 SQVTM and CDR2 ANQGSEA. CDR3 length: 13 amino acids. CDR3 DNA: TGCAGCGTTGGCGGGGACGGAATAGAGACCCAGTACTTC. This encodes CSVGGDGIETQYF.

This chain links TRBV5-1 with TRBJ1-4, with 9 bases that match TRBD1. This CDR3 spans 16 amino acids. V dropped 2 bases and J dropped 5; count of bases not matched to a gene: 7. CDR1 SGHRS and CDR2 YFSETQ come from the germline V gene. The CDR3 nucleotides read TGCGCCAGCAGCTTACAGGGGGCGAGGGGGAATGAAAAACTGTTTTTT. Its protein product is CASSLQGARGNEKLFF.

The V and J genes are TRBV18 and TRBJ2-3, with 8 bases lining up with TRBD1. From germline, CDR1 is KGHSH and CDR2 LQKENI. The CDR3 spans 15 residues. V gave up 2 bases and J gave up 4 bases; unmatched junction bases: 5. The CDR3 loop is CASSPGTGNADTQYF. Here the CDR3 DNA reads TGTGCCAGCTCACCAGGGACAGGAAACGCAGATACGCAGTATTTT. Complete variable domain (other parts from reference TRBV18 and TRBJ2-3): NAGVMQNPRHLVRRRGQEARLRCSPMKGHSHVYWYRQLPEEGLKFMVYLQKENIIDESGMPKERFSAEFPKEGPSILRIQQVVRGDSAAYFCASSPGTGNADTQYFGPGTRLTVL.

This chain uses TRBV2 with TRBJ1-5; the D is unclear. Germline lookup yields CDR1 SNHLY and CDR2 FYNNEI. This CDR3 has 13 residues. The CDR3 DNA sequence: TGTGCGGAGGGTCTGGAAGGCAATCAGCCCCAGCATTTT. Translated: CAEGLEGNQPQHF.

The chain links TRBV7-8 to TRBJ1-3, with 7 bases identical to TRBD1. The CDR3 length is 14 residues. Per germline, CDR1 SGHVS and CDR2 FQNEAQ. J was trimmed by 0 bases and V by 6 bases; bases with no gene match: 2. In DNA, the CDR3 is TGTGCCAGCAGACAGGGGCCCTCTGGAAACACCATATATTTT. Protein sequence: CASRQGPSGNTIYF.

Details on this clone: An end of the junction does not agree with germline; a read error may underlie this. The rearrangement links TRBV6-1 to TRBJ2-6; 7 bases fit TRBD1. The CDR3 is 14 residues long. Germline V gene data show CDR1 as MNHNS and CDR2 as SASEGT. CDR3 amino acids: CASLRGPGANGLTF. Written as DNA, the CDR3 is TGTGCCAGTCTTAGGGGGCCTGGGGCCAACGGCCTGACTTTC.

The rearrangement uses TRBV5-4 and TRBJ1-1; 7 bases line up with TRBD1. The germline V gene has CDR1 SGHNT and CDR2 YYREEE (reference sequence). V lost 4 bases, J lost 6 bases, and 9 bases stayed unmatched. CDR3 size: 14 residues. CDR3 protein: CASSRGQTDAEAFF. CDR3 coding DNA: TGTGCCAGCAGCCGGGGACAGACAGACGCTGAAGCTTTCTTT.

This chain connects TRBV29-1 to TRBJ2-5, with 10 bases that match TRBD2. Germline assignment: CDR1 SQVTM and CDR2 ANQGSEA. The CDR3 has 13 residues. Losses at the gene ends were 4 bases for V and 5 bases for J; bases not matched to a gene: 4. The CDR3 sequence is CSVVLAGEETQYF. The CDR3 region has the DNA TGCAGCGTTGTCCTAGCGGGGGAGGAGACCCAGTACTTC.

This chain links TRBV30 with TRBJ2-5, with D possibly matching TRBD1 (6 bases). CDR1 is GTSNPN and CDR2 is SVGIG in the germline V gene (reference sequence). V gave up 3 bases and J gave up 5 bases, with 13 bases separating them. CDR3 length: 13 amino acids. The CDR3 sequence is CAWSVTGLETQYF. CDR3 DNA: TGTGCCTGGAGCGTTACAGGGTTGGAGACCCAGTACTTC.

The V and J genes are TRBV5-1 and TRBJ2-1; 9 positions match TRBD2. Looked up from germline, CDR1 is SGHRS and CDR2 is YFSETQ. The J segment lost 7 bases and the V segment lost 0 bases, leaving 2 bases of the junction unmatched. CDR3 length: 14 residues. DNA of the CDR3: TGCGCCAGCAGCTTGGGACTAGCGGTTAATGAGCAGTTCTTC. Its protein product is CASSLGLAVNEQFF. Variable domain in full (rest from reference TRBV5-1 and TRBJ2-1): KAGVTQTPRYLIKTRGQQVTLSCSPISGHRSVSWYQQTPGQGLQFLFEYFSETQRNKGNFPGRFSGRQFSNSRSEMNVSTLELGDSALYLCASSLGLAVNEQFFGPGTRLTVL.

The gene calls are TRBV27 and TRBJ2-7; D gene ambiguous. In germline, CDR1 is MNHEY, CDR2 SMNVEV (reference sequence). The V end lost 3 bases, the J end lost 3 bases, and 9 bases lay between the germline ends. The CDR3 runs to 13 residues. The CDR3 loop is CASSLKEYYEQYF. DNA of the CDR3: TGTGCCAGCAGTTTGAAGGAGTACTACGAGCAGTACTTC.

This chain joins TRBV5-8 and TRBJ1-1, with D perhaps matching TRBD1 (5 bases). Trimming removed 4 bases from V and 1 base from J, with 14 bases in between. In germline, CDR1 is SGHTS, CDR2 YDEGEE. This CDR3 is 15 amino acids long. Here the CDR3 DNA reads TGTGCCAGCAGCCGGCAGACAGCGAGGAACACTGAAGCTTTCTTT. The encoded protein is CASSRQTARNTEAFF.

The chain couples TRBV6-1 to TRBJ1-3, with D perhaps matching TRBD1 (6 bases). The CDR3 contains 15 residues. Germline V gene data show CDR1 as MNHNS and CDR2 as SASEGT. V was clipped by 4 bases and J by 3 bases, with 13 bases between them. The CDR3 is CASSGTAPVGNTIYF. For the CDR3, the DNA is TGTGCCAGCAGTGGGACAGCTCCCGTTGGAAACACCATATATTTT.

This clone appeared once. The rearrangement uses TRBV4-2 and TRBJ2-6, with D tentatively TRBD1 (5 bases). Germline CDR1 is LGHNA and CDR2 is YNFKEQ. The V end lost 0 bases, the J end lost 4 bases, and 10 bases lay between the germline ends. The CDR3 runs to 16 residues. The CDR3 region has the DNA TGTGCCAGCAGCCAAGATCAGGGAACCGGGGCCAACGTCCTGACTTTC. This gives the protein CASSQDQGTGANVLTF.

This clone was seen a handful of times. The rearrangement links TRBV19 to TRBJ1-5, with a tentative D call TRBD1 (5 bases). The CDR3 length is 16 residues. Germline values: CDR1 LNHDA, CDR2 SQIVND (reference sequence). The V gene lost 7 bases and the J gene lost 1 base, with 17 bases spanning the gap. CDR3 in DNA: TGTGCCAGTACCCCAGGTCAGGGCCGGAGCAATCAGCCCCAGCATTTT. It encodes CASTPGQGRSNQPQHF.

The rearrangement uses TRBV12-5 and TRBJ2-2; TRBD2 might be the D (6 bases). V was cut by 0 bases and J by 1 base, with 15 bases left in between. CDR1 is LGHNT and CDR2 is FRNRAP in the germline V gene. This CDR3 has 18 residues. The CDR3 loop reads CASGLVAFPGENTGELFF. The DNA of the CDR3 is TGTGCTAGTGGTTTGGTAGCCTTTCCGGGGGAGAACACCGGGGAGCTGTTTTTT.

This clone was seen more than once but under ten times. The rearrangement uses TRBV5-1 and TRBJ2-2; D is ambiguous. The CDR3 is 13 amino acids. From germline, CDR1 is SGHRS and CDR2 YFSETQ. Between the trimmed V and J ends, which lost 4 bases and 7 bases, there was a span of 11 bases. CDR3 amino acids: CASSGDGIGELFF. The DNA of the CDR3 is TGCGCCAGCAGCGGAGACGGCATCGGGGAGCTGTTTTTT.

The CDR3 sequence: CASSLDDRGNQPQHF. For the CDR3, the DNA is TGCGCCAGCAGCTTGGACGACAGGGGGAACCAGCCCCAGCATTTT. The V and J genes are TRBV5-1 and TRBJ1-5, with TRBD1 matching over 9 bases. Per the germline V gene, CDR1 is SGHRS and CDR2 is YFSETQ. The CDR3 sequence is 15 residues long. After removal of 0 bases from V and 7 bases from J, the junction contained 5 bases not matched to a gene.

The CDR3 region has the DNA TGTGCCAGCAGTTACGACTACCTAAACGAGCAGTTCTTC. Protein product: CASSYDYLNEQFF. The V gene is TRBV6-5, the J gene TRBJ2-1; a weak D match, TRBD2 (5 bases). The CDR3 length is 13 residues. V was clipped by 2 bases and J by 10 bases, with 12 bases between them. CDR1 is MNHEY and CDR2 is SVGAGI in the germline V gene.

This clone was recorded a few times. J is TRBJ2-3 and V is TRBV6-4; 8 bases agree with TRBD2. V trimming: 5 bases; J trimming: 2 bases; junction bases outside the gene matches: 3. This CDR3 is 14 amino acids long. Looked up from germline, CDR1 is MRHNA and CDR2 is SNTAGT. CDR3 sequence: CASSPSGSTDTQYF. For the CDR3, the DNA is TGTGCCAGCAGTCCTAGCGGGTCCACAGATACGCAGTATTTT.

J is TRBJ1-5 and V is TRBV6-5; no definite D call. V lost 0 bases and J lost 5, with 8 bases in between. Germline V gene sequence: CDR1 MNHEY, CDR2 SVGAGI. The length of the CDR3 is 14 residues. The CDR3 here is CASSYSSRDQPQHF. Here the CDR3 DNA reads TGTGCCAGCAGTTACTCGAGTCGGGATCAGCCCCAGCATTTT.